This TCR beta chain was sequenced in a study of blood T cells in healthy people across ages (dated by TCRdb to about 2015). With regard to the full study: In model experiments, roughly one uniquely barcoded TCR beta cDNA molecule per two T cells was captured by template switching. Using deep sequencing normalized with unique cDNA molecular identifiers, the study measured how TCR beta repertoire diversity changes with age. Four age groups were formed from the donors: young (average approximately 15 years), middle-aged (approximately 39), aged (roughly 58) and long-lived (approximately 78). To avoid experimental bias, donors of different ages were spread randomly across the sequencing lanes. Two additional independent replicas of 1 million unique cDNA reads from the same blood draw were analyzed for two donors (one aged 18 to 30 and one aged 80 or older).

On this clonotype itself: Its antigen remains undetermined. No much larger clone is present one base from it, and per-base qualities are unavailable.

From a lookup of the germline V gene (reference sequence), CDR1 and CDR2 are MNHNY and SVGAGI. From the cysteine up to the phenylalanine, the CDR3 has a length of 16 residues. Only the CDR3 part of the read is kept: 48 bases, read in frame from the first base. Trimming removed 4 bases from V and 5 bases from J, leaving 20 bases between the germline ends. Donors were approximately 42 systemically healthy Caucasian individuals from Russia aged roughly 6 to 90 years. Each donor gave 8.5 to 10 milliliters of peripheral blood, collected into EDTA-treated Vacutainer tubes. PBMCs were isolated by Ficoll-Paque density-gradient centrifugation, with at least 6 million obtained per sample. Trizol reagent was used to extract total RNA from the PBMCs, yielding at least 6 micrograms per sample. For every donor, an aliquot of PBMCs went through flow cytometry to measure the percentages of naive CD45RAhigh/CD27high T cells.

The method was 5' RACE. This sample was sequenced with an Illumina HiSeq 2500. A second PCR of about 7 to 12 cycles was performed with a sample-barcoded 5' primer and a J-beta primer mix. A template-switch 5' adaptor carrying 12 random nucleotides introduced a unique molecular identifier onto each TCR beta cDNA molecule. At least 2.5 million CDR3-containing paired-end reads were obtained from each sample. The Mint cDNA synthesis kit, primed by a TRBC-specific oligonucleotide, was used to synthesize first-strand cDNA from all RNA. After uracil-DNA glycosylase treatment, a first 18-cycle PCR used universal primers M1SS and BC2_uni_R on all cDNA. The original methods were these. For normalization, 1 million high-quality reads, each with a distinct molecular identifier, were randomly selected from each sample. Instead of being binned into consensus sequences, reads that shared molecular identifiers were thrown out. MiTCR, run with a Q25 quality threshold and the strictest error-elimination algorithm, handled CDR3 identification, clonotype clustering and error correction. Lower-bound total TCR beta diversity was estimated with a nonparametric unseen species model using Euler transformation. TCRdb reran the public reads through fastp at Q25 and MiXCR, keeping productive beta chains. Records with the same CDR3 protein are collapsed into one entry carrying the most frequent genes and DNA. None of the V and J calls come from the authors' own analysis; TCRdb made them. Here the sample has 780,000 or so distinct CDR3 sequences; about 56% occur a single time. The biggest ten clones account for approximately 24% of the sample.

The paper's findings and limits, for the study overall: As age increased, observed TCR beta diversity per million T cells dropped in a roughly linear way, and a significant reduction was already evident by age about 40. Because the CMV infection status of the donors was unknown, age-related changes in expanded clonotypes may potentially have been confounded. Conclusive comparison of naive and antigen-experienced compartments was prevented by the profiling of bulk unsorted PBMCs. Compared with the aged group, the long-lived group had more naive CD4+ T cells, fewer expanded clones and increased TCR diversity, a pattern suggesting age selection. Estimates of total diversity based on one million sequenced T cells were considered lower bounds and underestimates. The percentage of naive T cells measured by flow cytometry correlated strongly with observed TCR beta diversity.

This TCR was sampled from a man between 35 and 55 years old in good health. The chain uses TRBV6-6 and TRBJ2-5; TRBD2 might be the D gene, on 6 matching bases. Material for sequencing was blood. The nucleotides are TGTGCCAGCAGTTGGATAAGCGGCTCACGGGGGGAGACCCAGTACTTC. The encoded protein is CASSWISGSRGETQYF.